This TCR beta chain emerged from a study of shared T cell receptors in the human thymus. Produced via immunoSEQ multiplex PCR; TCRdb's table is partial and in-frame only. Of hundreds of thousands of clones listed, around 93% are singletons. CDR3 length equals 16 residues. Deletions cut 5 bases from V and 1 base from J, with 15 bases between. The germline gives CDR1 WSHSY, CDR2 SAAADI. Input material: thymocytes. The chain has TRBV10-2 and TRBJ2-1, with D possibly matching TRBD1 (6 bases). The clonotype comes from a human donor. CDR3 coding DNA: TGCGCCAGCAGTCCTCCCCCTGACAGGTCCTACAATGAGCAGTTCTTC. Its translation: CASSPPPDRSYNEQFF.